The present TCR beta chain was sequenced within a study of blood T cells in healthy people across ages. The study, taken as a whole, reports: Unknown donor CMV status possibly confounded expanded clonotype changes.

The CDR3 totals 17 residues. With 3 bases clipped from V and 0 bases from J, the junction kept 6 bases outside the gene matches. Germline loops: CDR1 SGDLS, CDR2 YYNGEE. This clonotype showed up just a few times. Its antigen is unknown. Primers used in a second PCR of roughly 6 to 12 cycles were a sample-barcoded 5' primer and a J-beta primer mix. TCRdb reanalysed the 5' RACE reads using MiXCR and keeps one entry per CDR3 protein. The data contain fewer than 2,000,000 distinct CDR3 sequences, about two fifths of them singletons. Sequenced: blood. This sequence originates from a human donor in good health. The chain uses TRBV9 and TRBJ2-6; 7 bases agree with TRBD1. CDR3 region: CASSGRQGSSGANVLTF. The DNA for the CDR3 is TGTGCCAGCAGCGGACGACAGGGTTCCTCTGGGGCCAACGTCCTGACTTTC. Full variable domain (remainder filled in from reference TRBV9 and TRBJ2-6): DSGVTQTPKHLITATGQRVTLRCSPRSGDLSVYWYQQSLDQGLQFLIQYYNGEERAKGNILERFSAQQFPDLHSELNLSSLELGDSALYFCASSGRQGSSGANVLTFGAGSRLTVL.